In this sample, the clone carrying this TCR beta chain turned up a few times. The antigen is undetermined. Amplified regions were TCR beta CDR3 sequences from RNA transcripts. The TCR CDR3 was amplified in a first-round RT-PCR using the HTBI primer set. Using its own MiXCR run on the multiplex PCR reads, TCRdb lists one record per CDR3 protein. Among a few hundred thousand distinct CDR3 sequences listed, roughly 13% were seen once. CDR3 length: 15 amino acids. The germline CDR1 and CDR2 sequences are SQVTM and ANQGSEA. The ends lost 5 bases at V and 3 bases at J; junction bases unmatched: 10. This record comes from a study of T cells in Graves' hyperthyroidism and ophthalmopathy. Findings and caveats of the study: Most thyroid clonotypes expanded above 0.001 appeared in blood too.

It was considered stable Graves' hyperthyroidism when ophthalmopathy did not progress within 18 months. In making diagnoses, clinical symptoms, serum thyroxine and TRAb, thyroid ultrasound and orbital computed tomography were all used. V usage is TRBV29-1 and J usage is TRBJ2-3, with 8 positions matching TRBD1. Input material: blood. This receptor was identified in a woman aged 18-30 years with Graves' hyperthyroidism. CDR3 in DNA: TGCAGCGTTACCGGACAGGGAGGTTTGACAGATACGCAGTATTTT. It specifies CSVTGQGGLTDTQYF.